This entry describes one T cell receptor beta chain. This record comes from a study of T-cell reconstitution after alpha-beta-depleted transplantation in children. Preparation of the TCRbeta library used unique molecular identifiers. TCRdb re-analysed the PCR reads in MiXCR, keeping a single row per CDR3 protein. The sample consists of roughly 590,000 distinct CDR3 sequences, 16% of them appearing once. Germline CDR1 reads SGHKS; CDR2 reads YYEKEE (reference sequence). V was clipped by 1 base and J by 2 bases, with 9 bases between them. This CDR3 is built from 15 residues. The receptor was isolated from a human donor who donated a stem cell graft to a child with acute myeloid leukemia. The V gene is TRBV5-5, the J gene TRBJ2-2; maybe TRBD1 (5 bases). The sequenced sample was PBMCs from the stem cell graft donor, obtained from the stem cell graft. The CDR3 region has the DNA TGTGCCAGCAGCTTGAGACAGCTAAACACCGGGGAGCTGTTTTTT. Translated: CASSLRQLNTGELFF.